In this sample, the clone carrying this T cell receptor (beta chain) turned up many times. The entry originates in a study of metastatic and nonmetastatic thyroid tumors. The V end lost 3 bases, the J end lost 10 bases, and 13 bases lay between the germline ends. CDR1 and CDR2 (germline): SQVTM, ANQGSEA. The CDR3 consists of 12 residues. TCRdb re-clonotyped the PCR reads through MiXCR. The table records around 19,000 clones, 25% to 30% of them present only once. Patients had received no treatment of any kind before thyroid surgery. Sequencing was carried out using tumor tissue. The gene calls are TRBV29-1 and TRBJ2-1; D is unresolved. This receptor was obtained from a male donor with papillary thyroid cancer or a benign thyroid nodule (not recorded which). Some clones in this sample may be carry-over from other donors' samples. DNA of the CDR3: TGCAGCGTTGATATCTCCTTCCGAGAGCAGTTCTTC. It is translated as CSVDISFREQFF.